The entry below gives a single T cell receptor beta chain sequence along with its context. Its antigen is unidentified. Using unique molecular identifiers, the investigators prepared the TCRbeta library. TCRdb called the PCR reads again in MiXCR, with one record for every CDR3 protein. The table includes around 800,000 distinct CDR3 sequences, around 17% detected once. Looked up from germline, CDR1 is MGHRA and CDR2 is YSYEKL. The CDR3 runs 16 residues. V dropped 1 base and J dropped 4 bases, with 14 bases sitting between them. The data belong to a study of T-cell reconstitution after alpha-beta-depleted transplantation in children. Findings of the study overall: Hyperexpanded clones declined; after one year, newly produced T cells mostly supplied diversity. Several hundred expanded graft clones reportedly gave rise to the alpha-beta T cells present about two months after transplant.

This TCR derives from a male patient under 18 who had a stem cell transplant for acute lymphoblastic leukemia, so the T cells may come from the graft donor. The chain is built from TRBV4-1 and TRBJ1-3, with D possibly being TRBD1 (6 bases). The sequences come from PBMCs, mostly from graft donor cells, collected 360 days after TCRalphabeta/CD19-depleted stem cell transplant. CDR3: CASSQAPWQGGNTIYF. In DNA, the CDR3 is TGCGCCAGCAGCCAAGCTCCTTGGCAGGGGGGAAACACCATATATTTT.